This T cell receptor (beta chain) came from a study of T-cell reconstitution after alpha-beta-depleted transplantation in children. Deletions cut 6 bases from V and 3 bases from J, with 18 bases between. There are 14 residues in the CDR3. CDR1 and CDR2 from the germline V gene are DFQATT and SNEGSKA (reference sequence). At least ten counts were recorded for this clonotype. During its preparation, the TCRbeta library received unique molecular identifiers. TCRdb re-analysed the PCR reads in MiXCR, keeping a single row per CDR3 protein. This table holds hundreds of thousands of distinct CDR3 sequences, around 14% found once.

The clonotype was recovered from a girl aged 2 to 9 with congenital amegakaryocytic thrombocytopenia, due to receive a stem cell transplant. The specimen comprised PBMCs, sampled before TCRalphabeta/CD19-depleted stem cell transplant. The chain combines TRBV20-1 with TRBJ2-7; possibly TRBD2 for D (5 bases). CDR3 protein: CSARSSARFYEQYF. The CDR3 region has the DNA TGCAGTGCCCGAAGTAGCGCGCGATTCTACGAGCAGTACTTC.